This TCR beta chain is drawn from a study of tumor-infiltrating lymphocytes in primary liver carcinoma. As for the study in general: The five patients, who were men and women, ranged in age from 30 to 69 years.

Between roughly 17 and 31 mg of unsorted bulk tissue served as the source from which RNA and DNA were co-extracted. The sampling covered five separate regions of each tumor. The study found over 85% viable tumor cells in every tumor sample. A word on this clonotype: The CDR3 ends on some other residue instead of the conserved phenylalanine or tryptophan, so this is likely a read error.

Production of TCR beta cDNA used around 0.45 ug total RNA together with a constant-region primer. Three nested multiplex PCR rounds, a slightly modified ARM-PCR, produced the libraries for TCR beta. Amplification in the first two PCR rounds was performed using TRBV1-TRBV30 forward primers and a C-beta reverse primer for roughly 10 cycles each. MiXCR was run by TCRdb on the multiplex PCR reads, yielding one entry per CDR3 protein. The table has 100,000 to 150,000 distinct CDR3 sequences, 64% seen once; the top ten hold around 8.2%. The CDR3 covers 15 residues. Germline assignment: CDR1 PRHDT and CDR2 FYEKMQ (reference sequence). Trimming pared 2 bases from V and 4 bases from J, leaving 9 bases between.

This chain joins TRBV13 and TRBJ1-6; no firm D call. Sequenced sample: liver tumor tissue from sampling region 3. The subset was: tumor region T3, left-lateral pole. The receptor comes from a woman aged 55-70 years with primary liver carcinoma and hepatitis B virus infection. The CDR3 protein is CASSLHRGYNSPLHL. For the CDR3, the DNA is TGTGCCAGCAGCTTACATCGAGGGTATAATTCACCCCTCCACTTA.